Sequencing of this TCR beta chain was carried out in a study of blood T cell repertoires in COVID-19 (dated by TCRdb to about 2020). Context from the whole study: Collaborator samples came from the United States, Italy and Spain and covered acute and convalescent phases of COVID-19. The material from the prospective study consisted of cDNA or gDNA derived from T cells, B-cell-depleted T cells, or PBMCs. The samples were drawn from two sources: the first 160 participants of the ongoing ImmuneRACE study, and 950 to 1,500 subjects contributed by 6 global collaborators. The repertoires were released in a freely available public database meant as a resource for research on the immune response to SARS-CoV-2. The sample metadata nearly always contained a de-identified subject ID, COVID-19 status, age in years and sex. Subjects who had been exposed to COVID-19, were actively infected with it, or had recovered from it provided the deeply sampled blood TCRbeta repertoires that made up the dataset. Where available, HLA class I and class II types were taken from metadata supplied by the sample provider and were not determined by assay-based typing.

As concerns this clone: The clone's antigen remains unknown. No much larger clonotype is one base removed from it; base qualities were not supplied.

Participants in the prospective study were aged roughly 18 to 100 years, lived in about two dozen United States geographic areas, and enrolled through a virtual design. Cohort assignment in the prospective study relied on participant-reported clinical history from a screening survey and a study questionnaire. Recovered participants in ImmuneRACE Cohort 3 were defined by two consecutive negative NP/OP PCR tests, clearance by a healthcare professional, or resolution of symptoms. Each participant in the prospective study had whole blood, serum and a nasopharyngeal or oropharyngeal swab collected by mobile phlebotomists. Additional blood draws and questionnaires over an approximately two-month period could optionally be provided by prospective study participants. Before DNA extraction, blood samples from the prospective study were shipped at room temperature or frozen. TCRbeta CDR3 regions were amplified from genomic DNA using the immunoSEQ Assay, a bias-controlled multiplex PCR. Per the source publication's procedure: The number of nucleated cells in each sample was estimated from the amplification of reference gene primers within the assay. Sequence reads were collapsed and filtered to measure the absolute abundance of every unique TCRbeta CDR3 rearrangement. For each sample, productive Simpson clonality was calculated by taking the square root of Simpson's diversity index across productive rearrangements. This is the immuneACCESS table as TCRdb keeps it, with only in-frame sequences that have V and J called. A part of the clones is gone; compared with another copy, unresolved V genes explain less than half, and the rest is unexplained. The V and J calls and clone size are taken from that table; D and trimming were inferred from the DNA. The sample table shows approximately 130,000 clones, and 83% are seen once. 15% to 20% of the sample lies in the top ten.

The CDR3 contains 14 residues, cysteine and phenylalanine counted. Of all the DNA, just the CDR3 is kept, 42 bases in frame from base 1. V gives up 6 bases and J gives up 5 bases, and the segment between their germline ends measures 16 bases. The CDR1 and CDR2 encoded by the germline V gene are KGHSH and LQKENI. Results the study describes overall, beyond this receptor: The amount of clinical and demographic metadata varied by source and participant and was provided uncurated.

The origin of this receptor is a man aged 25 to 40 who had recovered from COVID-19. The chain is encoded by TRBV18 joined to TRBJ2-5, and TRBD2 may be the D gene, going by 6 matching bases. Sequenced sample: PBMCs or T cells enriched from blood (not recorded which). The nucleotide sequence is TGTGCCAGCTCCCCGTCCGGGAGAGCGGAGACCCAGTACTTC. The translation is CASSPSGRAETQYF.